These 13 T cell receptor beta chains originate from one sample sequenced in a study of CD8+ T cells in alopecia areata. cDNA prepared by RNA extraction and subsequent reverse transcription served as the template for sequencing. Some clones are missing from TCRdb's copy, which holds only in-frame ones; the method was immunoSEQ multiplex PCR. The sample has some 240,000 clones, 50% to 65% seen once; the top ten hold more than 0.4%. The specimen was CD4+ T cells sorted from blood, collected at week 0. These receptors came from a human donor with alopecia areata.

The V and J genes are TRBV2 and TRBJ2-1; 7 positions agree with TRBD2. V lost 6 bases and J lost 10; bases outside the gene matches: 21. Germline lookup yields CDR1 SNHLY and CDR2 FYNNEI. There are 17 residues in the CDR3. DNA for the CDR3: TGTGCCAGCAGGGCCCCCGGCGGGAGAAGCCCCGTTGGAGAGCAGTTCTTC. It encodes CASRAPGGRSPVGEQFF.

This clone was observed a handful of times. The chain carries TRBV6-5 and TRBJ1-2, with 8 bases fitting TRBD1. V lost 6 bases to trimming and J lost 6 bases; unmatched junction nucleotides: 6. The CDR3 consists of 13 residues. Germline lookup yields CDR1 MNHEY and CDR2 SVGAGI. The CDR3: CASSLDRVDGYTF. The DNA for the CDR3 is TGTGCCAGCAGCCTGGACAGGGTTGATGGCTACACCTTC.

CDR3 loop: CASSLLNRVTSGANVLTF. The DNA of the CDR3 is TGTGCCAGCAGCTTGTTAAACAGGGTTACGAGCGGGGCCAACGTCCTGACTTTC. The chain employs TRBV5-6 and TRBJ2-6, with D possibly TRBD1 on 6 matching bases. Germline-derived CDR1 and CDR2 are SGHDT and YYEEEE. The CDR3 consists of 18 residues. Trimming removed 1 base from V and 4 bases from J, with 18 bases in between.

This clone came up a few times. One junction end disagrees with the germline gene, perhaps due to a read error. The chain uses TRBV14 and TRBJ2-7; D may be TRBD1 (5 bases). CDR3 length equals 15 residues. Looked up from germline, CDR1 is SGHDN and CDR2 is FVKESK. The CDR3 reads CASSPRTRSSHEQYF. In nucleotides, the CDR3 is TGTGCCAGCAGCCCCCGGACACGTAGCTCCCACGAGCAGTACTTC.

The V gene is TRBV5-6, the J gene TRBJ1-2; D might be TRBD1 (5 bases). Trimming took off 4 bases at V and 2 bases at J, with 9 bases between the two ends. Looked up from germline, CDR1 is SGHDT and CDR2 is YYEEEE. This CDR3 has 13 residues. CDR3 loop: CASSPDRNYGYTF. DNA for the CDR3: TGTGCCAGCAGCCCTGACAGAAACTATGGCTACACCTTC.

The chain couples TRBV19 to TRBJ1-5; a possible D gene is TRBD1 (5 bases). The CDR3 spans 15 residues. V was clipped by 4 bases and J by 4 bases, with 14 bases between them. Germline assignment: CDR1 LNHDA and CDR2 SQIVND (reference sequence). CDR3 sequence reads: CASSRNRQLNQPQHF. The CDR3 bases are TGTGCCAGTAGTAGGAACAGACAGTTAAATCAGCCCCAGCATTTT.

On this clone itself: Being one base from a much bigger clone, this may be a read error. The J gene is TRBJ1-1, the V gene TRBV7-8; 10 positions match TRBD1. Looked up from germline, CDR1 is SGHVS and CDR2 is FQNEAQ. The CDR3 covers 14 residues. The V segment lost 5 bases and the J segment 2 bases; nucleotides outside the gene matches: 2. The CDR3 region is CASSRDRGNTEAFF. CDR3 nucleotides: TGTGCCAGCAGCAGGGACAGGGGAAACACTGAAGCTTTCTTT. The full variable domain, its missing parts supplied by reference TRBV7-8 and TRBJ1-1, is GAGVSQSPRYKVAKRGQDVALRCDPISGHVSLFWYQQALGQGPEFLTYFQNEAQLDKSGLPSDRFFAERPEGSVSTLKIQRTQQEDSAVYLCASSRDRGNTEAFFGQGTRLTVV.

The rearrangement joins TRBV7-2 to TRBJ2-1, with 7 nucleotides matching TRBD2. The CDR3 covers 16 residues. Trimming took 1 base from V and 2 from J; bases not matched to a gene: 5. Germline V gene sequence: CDR1 SGHTA, CDR2 FQGNSA. Here the CDR3 reads CASSLVGGSAYNEQFF. In nucleotides, the CDR3 is TGTGCCAGCAGCTTAGTGGGCGGGAGCGCCTACAATGAGCAGTTCTTC.

CDR3 sequence: CASRGQVYNEQFF. DNA of the CDR3: TGTGCCAGCAGGGGACAGGTCTACAATGAGCAGTTCTTC. The chain joins TRBV2 to TRBJ2-1; 8 nucleotides align to TRBD1. CDR1 SNHLY and CDR2 FYNNEI come from the germline V gene. This CDR3 comprises 13 residues. V trimming: 6 bases; J trimming: 3 bases; junction bases outside the gene matches: 1.

The J gene is TRBJ2-1, the V gene TRBV9; 14 bases are a match to TRBD2. The germline V gene has CDR1 SGDLS and CDR2 YYNGEE. With 4 bases clipped from V and 4 bases from J, the junction kept 10 bases outside the gene matches. The CDR3 is made up of 18 amino acids. CDR3 region: CASSSRSGLAGDYNEQFF. The CDR3 nucleotides are TGTGCCAGCAGCTCACGTTCGGGACTAGCGGGAGATTACAATGAGCAGTTCTTC.

The table lists this clone with a few counts. The gene calls are TRBV27 and TRBJ2-3, with 8 bases matching TRBD2. The CDR3 totals 17 residues. Losses at the gene ends were 8 bases for V and 1 base for J; bases not matched to a gene: 14. CDR1 is MNHEY, CDR2 SMNVEV, per germline (reference sequence). The CDR3 DNA reads as TGTGCCAGCTGGAGAACAACCGGGACTAGAGGCACAGATACGCAGTATTTT. Amino acid sequence: CASWRTTGTRGTDTQYF.

The V gene is TRBV6-5, the J gene TRBJ1-2; 9 bases align to TRBD1. The CDR3 runs to 15 residues. CDR1 and CDR2 from the germline V gene are MNHEY and SVGAGI. V lost 2 bases to trimming and J lost 2 bases; unmatched junction nucleotides: 3. CDR3 in amino acids: CASSYRGQGNYGYTF. CDR3 nucleotide sequence: TGTGCCAGCAGTTACAGGGGACAGGGCAACTATGGCTACACCTTC.

The V gene is TRBV30, the J gene TRBJ1-1; weak D call: TRBD1 (6 bases). The CDR3 length is 15 residues. CDR1 GTSNPN and CDR2 SVGIG come from the germline V gene (reference sequence). Trimming removed 4 bases from V and 1 base from J, with 16 bases in between. The CDR3 region has the DNA TGTGCCTGGAAATCTGGGGGGCTCCGGAACACTGAAGCTTTCTTT. Translating it yields CAWKSGGLRNTEAFF.